This TCR beta chain was found in a study of T cells in tuberculosis. Study-level background: In South Africa, adults with active tuberculosis were compared with IGRA-negative and latently infected IGRA-positive adolescents.

Time point in this sample: new active TB diagnosis, blood taken before or within 7 days of starting treatment. Germline V gene data show CDR1 as MNHNS and CDR2 as SASEGT. This CDR3 is 9 amino acids long. TCRdb's copy holds only in-frame clones and misses some; the assay was immunoSEQ multiplex PCR. The sample holds approximately 40,000 clones; approximately 93% are singletons and the top ten take approximately 4.2%. This TCR was sampled from an adult with tuberculosis. The chain combines TRBV6-1 with TRBJ2-5; D unclear. The J call may be incorrect, as the DNA end agrees better with TRBJ2-7. The sample in question was PBMCs, obtained at tuberculosis diagnosis. The chain's CDR3 is CASSIEQYF. The CDR3 DNA reads as TGTGCCAGCAGCATCGAGCAGTACTTC.